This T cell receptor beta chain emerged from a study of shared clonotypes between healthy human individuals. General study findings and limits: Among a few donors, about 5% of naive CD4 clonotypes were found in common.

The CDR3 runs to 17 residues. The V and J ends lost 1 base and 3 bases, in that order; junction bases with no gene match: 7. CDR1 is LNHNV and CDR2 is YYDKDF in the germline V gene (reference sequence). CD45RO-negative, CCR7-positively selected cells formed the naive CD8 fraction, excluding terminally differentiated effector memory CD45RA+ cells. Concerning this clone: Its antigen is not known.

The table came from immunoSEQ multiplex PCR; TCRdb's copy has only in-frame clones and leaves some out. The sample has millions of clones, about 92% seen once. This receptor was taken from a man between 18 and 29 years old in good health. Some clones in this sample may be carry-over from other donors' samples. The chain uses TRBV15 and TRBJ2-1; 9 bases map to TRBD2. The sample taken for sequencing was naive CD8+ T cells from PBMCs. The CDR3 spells CATSRAPPSGVYNEQFF. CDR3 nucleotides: TGTGCCACCAGCAGAGCCCCCCCTAGCGGGGTCTACAATGAGCAGTTCTTC.